Below are 14 T cell receptor beta chains sequenced from a single sample in a study of blood T cell repertoires in COVID-19. Data came from immunoSEQ multiplex PCR; TCRdb stores just in-frame clones and leaves some out. The profile shows 95,000 to 110,000 clones, 85% to 95% of them singletons. The sample was peripheral blood. Receptors were obtained from a woman aged 25 to 45 with acute or convalescent COVID-19.

The V gene is TRBV19, the J gene TRBJ2-2, with 8 bases aligning to TRBD2. V trimming: 5 bases; J trimming: 0 bases; junction bases outside the gene matches: 5. CDR1 and CDR2 (germline): LNHDA, SQIVND (reference sequence). The CDR3 is made up of 16 amino acids. The CDR3, as DNA: TGTGCCAGTAGTTTTAGCGGGATGCCGAACACCGGGGAGCTGTTTTTT. Its translation is CASSFSGMPNTGELFF.

This rearrangement joins TRBV6-2 or TRBV6-3 to TRBJ2-1; 7 nucleotides line up with TRBD2. V shed 2 bases, J shed 9 bases, and the junction held 10 bases outside the gene matches. The CDR3 is made up of 15 amino acids. The V gene's germline CDR1 is MNHEY and CDR2 SVGEGT. The CDR3 coding sequence is TGTGCCAGCAGTTACCACCTGCGGGGGAGCGGTGAGCAGTTCTTC. It codes for CASSYHLRGSGEQFF.

V is TRBV19 and J is TRBJ1-4; D may be TRBD1 (6 bases). Germline values: CDR1 LNHDA, CDR2 SQIVND (reference sequence). With 0 bases removed from V and 6 bases from J, the gap between germline ends came to 8 bases. The CDR3 sequence is 14 residues long. CDR3 in DNA: TGTGCCAGTAGTATAGACTACAGGGATGAAAAACTGTTTTTT. This encodes CASSIDYRDEKLFF.

The chain links TRBV19 to TRBJ2-5; 10 nucleotides agree with TRBD2. Germline CDR1 reads LNHDA; CDR2 reads SQIVND (reference sequence). The CDR3 sequence is 19 residues long. V shed 3 bases, J shed 4 bases, and the junction held 17 bases outside the gene matches. CDR3: CASSIGWGLALKGGETQYF. The CDR3 nucleotides read TGTGCCAGTAGTATCGGTTGGGGACTAGCGTTAAAAGGAGGAGAGACCCAGTACTTC.

The chain couples TRBV5-5 to TRBJ1-3; no firm D call. The CDR3 totals 16 residues. V lost 1 base to trimming and J lost 0 bases, with 11 bases between them. Germline assignment: CDR1 SGHKS and CDR2 YYEKEE (reference sequence). In DNA form, the CDR3 reads TGTGCCAGCAGCTTGAGTAGTACAGCCTCTGGAAACACCATATATTTT. This sequence encodes CASSLSSTASGNTIYF. The full variable domain, rest sourced from reference TRBV5-5 and TRBJ1-3, is DAGVTQSPTHLIKTRGQQVTLRCSPISGHKSVSWYQQVLGQGPQFIFQYYEKEERGRGNFPDRFSARQFPNYSSELNVNALLLGDSALYLCASSLSSTASGNTIYFGEGSWLTVV.

V and J are TRBV3-1 (or the pseudogene TRBV3-2) and TRBJ2-1; 9 nucleotides agree with TRBD2. Germline assignment: CDR1 LGHDT and CDR2 YNNKEL (reference sequence). The CDR3 spans 17 residues. V was clipped by 5 bases and J by 9 bases; unmatched bases: 17. CDR3 DNA: TGTGCCAGCAGCTTCAACCTGGTGCGGGGGGGCCTTGGTGAGCAGTTCTTC. Translating it yields CASSFNLVRGGLGEQFF.

The chain employs TRBV28 and TRBJ1-1; D is ambiguous. The CDR3 has 13 residues. V was trimmed by 6 bases and J by 0 bases, leaving 8 bases between them. CDR1 and CDR2 (germline): MDHEN, SYDVKM. CDR3 DNA sequence: TGTGCCAGCAGATACAGCATGAACACTGAAGCTTTCTTT. Its translation: CASRYSMNTEAFF.

This clone turned up a few times. This chain connects TRBV19 to TRBJ1-5, with TRBD1 matching 7 bases. There are 17 residues in the CDR3. Germline assignment: CDR1 LNHDA and CDR2 SQIVND (reference sequence). Trimming took 3 bases from V and 2 from J; bases not matched to a gene: 10. The CDR3 DNA reads TGTGCCAGTAGTATTAACCGCGACAGGGACGGCAATCAGCCCCAGCATTTT. Protein sequence: CASSINRDRDGNQPQHF.

The chain combines TRBV6-2 or TRBV6-3 with TRBJ2-7; tentative D call: TRBD2 (5 bases). The V gene's germline CDR1 is MNHEY and CDR2 SVGEGT. There are 13 residues in the CDR3. V was trimmed by 2 bases and J by 4 bases, leaving 9 bases between them. The CDR3 loop reads CASSYGGSYEQYF. The CDR3 nucleotides are TGTGCCAGCAGTTACGGAGGAAGTTACGAGCAGTACTTC.

This clone has only one observation. J is TRBJ2-1 and V is TRBV27; D might be TRBD2 (5 bases). The CDR3 consists of 15 residues. V was trimmed by 8 bases and J by 6 bases, leaving 20 bases between them. The V gene's germline CDR1 is MNHEY and CDR2 SMNVEV (reference sequence). The CDR3 loop reads CASSDPGGAGNEQFF. In DNA form, the CDR3 reads TGTGCCAGCTCTGACCCCGGAGGTGCGGGCAATGAGCAGTTCTTC.

The chain joins TRBV4-2 to TRBJ1-6, with D perhaps matching TRBD1 (5 bases). Germline values: CDR1 LGHNA, CDR2 YNFKEQ. This CDR3 contains 15 residues. V dropped 0 bases and J dropped 10 bases, with 13 bases sitting between them. CDR3 region: CASSQDLQGYSPLHF. The CDR3 nucleotides are TGTGCCAGCAGCCAAGATTTGCAGGGTTACTCACCCCTCCACTTT.

The chain has TRBV4-2 and TRBJ2-7; 11 bases align to TRBD2. Germline V gene sequence: CDR1 LGHNA, CDR2 YNFKEQ. The CDR3 has 16 residues. With 3 bases clipped from V and 3 bases from J, the junction kept 7 bases outside the gene matches. In nucleotides, the CDR3 is TGTGCCAGCAGCCATGGTAGCGGGAGGGCGGGCTACGAGCAGTACTTC. This gives the protein CASSHGSGRAGYEQYF.

The chain combines TRBV10-3 with TRBJ1-1; TRBD1 is a possible D gene (6 bases). The CDR3 sequence is 15 residues long. Trimming took 4 bases from V and 7 from J, leaving 19 bases between them. The V gene's germline CDR1 is ENHRY and CDR2 SYGVKD. CDR3 in amino acids: CAISVSPGAGDEAFF. CDR3 DNA: TGTGCCATCAGTGTTTCCCCCGGGGCAGGGGATGAAGCTTTCTTT.

This chain links TRBV7-2 with TRBJ1-2; a possible D gene is TRBD1 (5 bases). Germline V CDR1 and CDR2: SGHTA, FQGNSA. The CDR3 consists of 17 residues. Trimming left V 0 bases short and J 0 bases short, with 14 bases between. The CDR3 DNA reads as TGTGCCAGCAGCTTAGCGGCAGGGATGCCTACTAACTATGGCTACACCTTC. This gives the protein CASSLAAGMPTNYGYTF.